This TCR beta chain was observed in a study of cytomegalovirus exposure and HLA in healthy donors. Study-level results: Among TCR beta chains of equal frequency, HLA-associated ones were more clonally expanded in a later analysis. Through in vitro validation, three CMV-associated chains were shown to be specific for CMV antigens. Cytomegalovirus status was reportedly diagnosed by the classifier with high sensitivity and specificity.

PCR was performed using 60 Vbeta and 13 Jbeta primers. Only in-frame clones appear in the TCRdb table, and some are missing; sequencing was by immunoSEQ multiplex PCR. The table lists 80,000 or so clones, 65% to 85% of them singletons. This CDR3 comprises 14 residues. The V and J ends lost 2 bases and 4 bases respectively, with 11 bases between them. Per the germline V gene, CDR1 is ENHRY and CDR2 is SYGVKD. A remark on this clone: As yet, its antigen is unknown.

This clonotype was obtained from a man in his sixties in good health and CMV-seropositive. What was sequenced was PBMCs. The rearrangement uses TRBV10-3 and TRBJ1-2, with D hard to call. The CDR3 loop is CAISEAGAFYGYTF. CDR3 nucleotide sequence: TGTGCCATCAGTGAGGCGGGAGCGTTCTATGGCTACACCTTC.